This TCR beta chain was captured by sequencing in a study of CD8+ T cells in alopecia areata. For the study at large: The drug, oral tofacitinib, was given to treated patients at 5 to 10 mg twice daily.

This clone turned up a few times. Collected material from alopecia areata patients comprised lesional scalp punch biopsies and peripheral blood. Extracted RNA was reverse transcribed into cDNA, the sequencing template. Produced via immunoSEQ multiplex PCR; TCRdb's table is partial and in-frame only. There are 55,000 to 75,000 clones in the sample; 45% to 50% occur only once, and approximately 17% lies in the top ten. The sequencing here drew on CD8+ T cells sorted from blood, taken at week 0. The TCR was taken from a human donor with alopecia areata.

CDR3 protein: CASSPGGGYNEQFF. DNA for the CDR3: TGTGCCAGCAGTCCCGGCGGGGGGTACAATGAGCAGTTCTTC. The V call is TRBV27, the J call TRBJ2-1, with 8 positions matching TRBD2. The germline V gene has CDR1 MNHEY and CDR2 SMNVEV (reference sequence). This CDR3 spans 14 amino acids. V gave up 5 bases and J gave up 4 bases; unmatched junction bases: 4.